This T cell receptor (beta chain) was retrieved from a study of blood T cell repertoires in COVID-19. As handled by the study authors: It was from reference gene primer amplification that nucleated cell counts were estimated. Libraries were prepared by immunoSEQ multiplex PCR; TCRdb keeps only in-frame clonotypes and omits some of them. V and J calls plus clone size are reproduced from that table; the DNA served to infer D and trimming. Among approximately 270,000 clones listed, approximately 83% were seen once. The V end lost 0 bases, the J end lost 2 bases, and 8 bases lay between the germline ends. This CDR3 contains 14 residues. Germline lookup yields CDR1 LNHDA and CDR2 SQIVND (reference sequence).

The sequenced sample consisted of peripheral blood. The chain carries TRBV19 and TRBJ2-7, with D perhaps matching TRBD1 (5 bases). This receptor was obtained from a woman aged 70-85 years with acute or convalescent COVID-19. CDR3 protein: CASSIDPGTYEQYF. In nucleotides, the CDR3 is TGTGCCAGTAGTATAGATCCAGGGACCTACGAGCAGTACTTC.